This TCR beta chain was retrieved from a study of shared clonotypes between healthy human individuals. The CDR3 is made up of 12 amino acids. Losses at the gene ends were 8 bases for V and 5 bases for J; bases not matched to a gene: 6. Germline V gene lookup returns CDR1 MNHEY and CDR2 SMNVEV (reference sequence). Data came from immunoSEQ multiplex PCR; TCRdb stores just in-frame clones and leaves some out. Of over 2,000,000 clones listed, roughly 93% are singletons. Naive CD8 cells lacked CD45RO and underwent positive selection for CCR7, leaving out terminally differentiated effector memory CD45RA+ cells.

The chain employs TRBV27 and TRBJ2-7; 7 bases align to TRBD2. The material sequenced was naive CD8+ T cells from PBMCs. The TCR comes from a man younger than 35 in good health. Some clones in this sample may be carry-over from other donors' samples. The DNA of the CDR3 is TGTGCCAGCGGGAGGGCCATAGACGAGCAGTACTTC. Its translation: CASGRAIDEQYF.